Following are 5 T cell receptor beta chains from one sample sequenced in a study of blood T cells in healthy people across ages (dated by TCRdb to the mid-2010s). The library was produced with 5' RACE. Reads for this sample came from an Illumina HiSeq 2500. A second 7 to 11 cycle PCR used a sample-barcoded 5' primer and a J-beta primer mix. TCRdb reprocessed the public reads (quality trimming at Q25 with fastp, clone calling with MiXCR) and kept in-frame beta chains. Duplicate CDR3 protein sequences are folded into a single record with the most common DNA and genes. The table for this sample lists 850,000 or so distinct CDR3 sequences; under 30% of them were counted only once. The ten top clones hold about 18% of the sample. The sequenced material came from blood. Receptors originate from an elderly woman in good health.

This chain joins TRBV6-6 and TRBJ2-2; TRBD2 matches 9 bases. Germline V gene data show CDR1 as MNHNY and CDR2 as SVGAGI (reference sequence). V was pared by 5 bases and J by 8 bases, with 9 bases of the junction left unmatched. The CDR3 totals 15 residues. In nucleotides, the CDR3 is TGTGCCAGCAGTCCTAGCGGGGTCTTAAGTGGGGAGCTGTTTTTT. It specifies CASSPSGVLSGELFF.

This clonotype was recorded at least ten times. The chain recombines TRBV6-1 with TRBJ2-1; 8 bases fit TRBD2. J gave up 3 bases and V 3 bases, and 4 bases lay outside the gene matches. Germline-derived CDR1 and CDR2 are MNHNS and SASEGT. The CDR3 has 15 amino acids. CDR3 region: CASSDGSGGYNEQFF. The DNA of the CDR3 is TGTGCCAGCAGTGATGGAAGCGGGGGCTACAATGAGCAGTTCTTC.

As for this clonotype: At one end, the junction sequence differs from germline, possibly due to a read error. The V call is TRBV20-1, the J call TRBJ1-6, with D possibly being TRBD1 (6 bases). Germline V gene sequence: CDR1 DFQATT, CDR2 SNEGSKA (reference sequence). This CDR3 is built from 15 residues. CDR3 nucleotide sequence: TGCAGTGCTAGGATCGAACAGGGAATAAATTTACCCCTCCACTTT. Protein sequence: CSARIEQGINLPLHF.

The chain is built from TRBV5-1 and TRBJ1-4, with D possibly matching TRBD1 (6 bases). The CDR3 loop spans 14 amino acids. Germline CDR1 reads SGHRS; CDR2 reads YFSETQ. V gave up 2 bases and J gave up 3 bases, with 8 bases separating them. This CDR3 is CASSFGQSNEKLFF. The CDR3 nucleotides are TGCGCCAGCAGCTTTGGACAGTCTAATGAAAAACTGTTTTTT.

The sample holds many counts of this clonotype. The chain recombines TRBV7-2 with TRBJ2-4; a possible D gene is TRBD2 (5 bases). The CDR3 runs to 15 residues. Trimming left V 5 bases short and J 0 bases short, with 11 bases between. Germline CDR1 reads SGHTA; CDR2 reads FQGNSA. CDR3 bases: TGTGCCAGCAGCCAACTAGACCAAGCCAAAAACATTCAGTACTTC. Its protein product is CASSQLDQAKNIQYF. Based on the CDR3 plus reference TRBV7-2 and TRBJ2-4, the full variable domain is GAGVSQSPSNKVTEKGKDVELRCDPISGHTALYWYRQSLGQGLEFLIYFQGNSAPDKSGLPSDRFSAERTGGSVSTLTIQRTQQEDSAVYLCASSQLDQAKNIQYFGAGTRLSVL.